This T cell receptor beta chain was captured in a study of shared clonotypes between healthy human individuals. The CDR3 consists of 15 residues. CDR1 is SGDLS, CDR2 YYNGEE, per germline. The trim removed 0 bases at V and 4 bases at J, leaving 5 bases unmatched. Measured with immunoSEQ multiplex PCR; TCRdb has only the in-frame clones, and not every one. The repertoire holds some 1.5 million clones, with around 97% as singletons. The donor cohort consisted entirely of Caucasian adults residing in Nashville, Tennessee. Points from the study as a whole: Of the naive CD4 clonotypes, roughly 5.5% were shared across a few donors. Exclusively blood specimens were collected; tissue repertoires likely differ. Generally, estimated richness proved larger in naive subsets than it did in memory subsets.

A word on this clone: The antigen remains undetermined.

The clonotype was recovered from a young man in good health. Sequenced sample: naive CD4+ T cells sorted from blood. As to subset: CD45RA+ positively selected. The chain joins TRBV9 to TRBJ2-7; 9 bases are a match to TRBD2. The CDR3 sequence: CASSVASSGIYEQYF. The DNA for the CDR3 is TGTGCCAGCAGCGTAGCTTCTAGCGGGATTTACGAGCAGTACTTC.